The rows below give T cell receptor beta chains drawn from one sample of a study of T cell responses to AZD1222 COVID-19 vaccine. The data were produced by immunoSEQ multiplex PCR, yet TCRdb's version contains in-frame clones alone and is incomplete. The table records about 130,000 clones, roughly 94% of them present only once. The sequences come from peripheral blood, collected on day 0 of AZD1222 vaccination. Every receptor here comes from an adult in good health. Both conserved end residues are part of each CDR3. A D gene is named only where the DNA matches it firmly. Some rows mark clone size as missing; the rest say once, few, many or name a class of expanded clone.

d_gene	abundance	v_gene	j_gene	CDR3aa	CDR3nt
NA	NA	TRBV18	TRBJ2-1	CASATAGLNEQFF	TGTGCCAGCGCAACGGCAGGGCTCAATGAGCAGTTCTTC
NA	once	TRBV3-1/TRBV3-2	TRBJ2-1	CASSKYRAGNEQFF	TGTGCCAGCAGCAAATACAGGGCCGGCAATGAGCAGTTCTTC
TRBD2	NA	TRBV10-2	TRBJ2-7	CASSEPPSGNYEQYF	TGCGCCAGCAGTGAGCCCCCTAGCGGAAACTACGAGCAGTACTTC
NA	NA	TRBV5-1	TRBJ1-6	CASSFGVGSPLHF	TGCGCCAGCAGCTTTGGGGTTGGCTCACCCCTCCACTTT
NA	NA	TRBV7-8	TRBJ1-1	CASTGDRTNTEAFF	TGTGCCAGCACCGGGGACCGCACGAACACTGAAGCTTTCTTT
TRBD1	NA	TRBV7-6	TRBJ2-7	CASSLVPSGTATYEQYF	TGTGCCAGCAGCTTAGTACCGTCCGGGACAGCCACCTACGAGCAGTACTTC
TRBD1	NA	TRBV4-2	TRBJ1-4	CASSHRDRDEKLFF	TGTGCCAGCAGCCACCGGGACAGGGACGAAAAACTGTTTTTT
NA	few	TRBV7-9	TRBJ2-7	CASSRPGLALYF	TGTGCCAGCAGCCGTCCGGGACTCGCACTGTACTTC
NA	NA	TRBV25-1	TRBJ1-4	CASSDSTAYEKLFF	TGTGCCAGCAGTGACTCGACAGCGTATGAAAAACTGTTTTTT
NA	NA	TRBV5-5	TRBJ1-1	CASSRGGLNTEAFF	TGTGCCAGCAGCCGAGGGGGATTGAACACTGAAGCTTTCTTT
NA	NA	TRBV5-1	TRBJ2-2	CASSTDRNTGELFF	TGCGCCAGCAGCACCGACAGGAACACCGGGGAGCTGTTTTTT
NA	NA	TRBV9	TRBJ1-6	CASSVGRASYNSPLHF	TGTGCCAGCAGCGTAGGCAGGGCGTCCTATAATTCACCCCTCCACTTT
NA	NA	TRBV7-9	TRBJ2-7	CASSAARNEQYF	TGTGCCAGCAGCGCAGCTAGGAACGAGCAGTACTTC
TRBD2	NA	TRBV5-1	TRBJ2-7	CASSQTFLREGEQYF	TGCGCCAGCAGCCAAACCTTCCTAAGGGAGGGCGAGCAGTACTTC
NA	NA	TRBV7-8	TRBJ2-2	CASSLGHYGELFF	TGTGCCAGCAGCCTGGGACACTACGGGGAGCTGTTTTTT
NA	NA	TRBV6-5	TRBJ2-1	CASSYPAPYNEQFF	TGTGCCAGCAGTTATCCCGCTCCATACAATGAGCAGTTCTTC
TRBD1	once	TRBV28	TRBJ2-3	CASSFPTGGVDTQYF	TGTGCCAGCAGTTTTCCGACAGGGGGCGTGGATACGCAGTATTTT
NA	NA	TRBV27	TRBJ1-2	CASSLSPGLWGDDGYTF	TGTGCCAGCAGTTTATCCCCCGGTTTGTGGGGGGATGATGGCTACACCTTC
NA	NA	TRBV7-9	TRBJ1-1	CASSQGRMNTEAFF	TGTGCCAGCAGCCAGGGACGGATGAACACTGAAGCTTTCTTT
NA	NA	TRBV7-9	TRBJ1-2	CASSLWGALNYGYTF	TGTGCCAGCAGCTTATGGGGGGCGCTTAACTATGGCTACACCTTC
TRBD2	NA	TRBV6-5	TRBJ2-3	CASSTPHTGGTQYF	TGTGCCAGCAGTACTCCCCACACGGGGGGGACGCAGTATTTT
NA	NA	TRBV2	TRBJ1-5	CASSEEQGRNQPQHF	TGTGCCAGCAGTGAAGAACAGGGTAGAAATCAGCCCCAGCATTTT
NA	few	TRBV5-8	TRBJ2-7	CASSYRGTAHEQYF	TGTGCCAGCAGCTACCGGGGCACTGCCCACGAGCAGTACTTC
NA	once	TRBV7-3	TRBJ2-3	CASGLGGGGGGTQYF	TGTGCCAGCGGACTGGGTGGCGGAGGAGGAGGTACGCAGTATTTT
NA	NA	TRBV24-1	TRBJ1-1	CATSKRGDTEAFF	TGTGCCACCAGTAAGCGGGGCGACACTGAAGCTTTCTTT
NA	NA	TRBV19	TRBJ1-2	CASSIWPGRASGYTF	TGTGCCAGTAGTATATGGCCAGGGCGGGCGTCTGGCTACACCTTC
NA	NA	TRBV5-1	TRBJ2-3	CASSLRASDTQYF	TGCGCCAGCAGCTTGAGGGCCTCAGATACGCAGTATTTT
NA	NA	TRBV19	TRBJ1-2	CASRSPGGRNYGYTF	TGTGCCAGTAGATCCCCTGGAGGACGAAACTATGGCTACACCTTC